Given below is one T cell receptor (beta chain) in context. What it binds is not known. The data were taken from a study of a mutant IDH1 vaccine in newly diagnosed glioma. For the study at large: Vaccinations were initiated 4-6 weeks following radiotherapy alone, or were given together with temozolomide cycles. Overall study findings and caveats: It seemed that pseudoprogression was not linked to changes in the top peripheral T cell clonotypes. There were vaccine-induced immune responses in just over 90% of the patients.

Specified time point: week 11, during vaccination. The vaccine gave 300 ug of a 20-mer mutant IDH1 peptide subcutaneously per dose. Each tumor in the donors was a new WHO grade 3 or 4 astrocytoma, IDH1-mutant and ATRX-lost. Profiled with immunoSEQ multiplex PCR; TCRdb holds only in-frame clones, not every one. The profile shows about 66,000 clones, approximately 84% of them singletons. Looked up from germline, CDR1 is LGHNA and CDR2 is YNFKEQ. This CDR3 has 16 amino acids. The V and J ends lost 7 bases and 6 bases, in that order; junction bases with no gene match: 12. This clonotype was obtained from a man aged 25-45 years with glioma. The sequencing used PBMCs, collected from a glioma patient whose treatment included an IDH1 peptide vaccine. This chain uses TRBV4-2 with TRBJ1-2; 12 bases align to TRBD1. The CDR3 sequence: CASTPAGTGGLHGYTF. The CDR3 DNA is TGTGCCAGCACCCCGGCCGGGACAGGGGGCTTACATGGCTACACCTTC.